One TCR beta chain is described in this entry. In the authors' methods: How many nucleated cells were present was estimated from reference gene primer amplification. Sequenced by immunoSEQ multiplex PCR; TCRdb stores in-frame clones only, minus some. V, J and clone size were drawn from that table, and D and trimming were deduced from the DNA. This table has 120,000 or so clones, 85% to 90% appearing once. This entry is derived from a study of blood T cell repertoires in COVID-19. Overall study: Acute and convalescent COVID-19 samples came from the United States, Italy and Spain. PBMCs, B-cell-depleted T cells, or T cells provided the cDNA or gDNA that made up the material.

V lost 5 bases and J lost 7; bases outside the gene matches: 15. The germline gives CDR1 SGHVS, CDR2 FQNEAQ. CDR3 length: 16 amino acids. This sequence originates from a woman between 45 and 65 years old with active or convalescent COVID-19. Sequencing was carried out using peripheral blood. V usage is TRBV7-8 and J usage is TRBJ2-3, with 7 bases aligning to TRBD1. The CDR3, as DNA: TGTGCCAGCAGCCCGACCCTCGACAGGGATTCATATACGCAGTATTTT. Protein: CASSPTLDRDSYTQYF.